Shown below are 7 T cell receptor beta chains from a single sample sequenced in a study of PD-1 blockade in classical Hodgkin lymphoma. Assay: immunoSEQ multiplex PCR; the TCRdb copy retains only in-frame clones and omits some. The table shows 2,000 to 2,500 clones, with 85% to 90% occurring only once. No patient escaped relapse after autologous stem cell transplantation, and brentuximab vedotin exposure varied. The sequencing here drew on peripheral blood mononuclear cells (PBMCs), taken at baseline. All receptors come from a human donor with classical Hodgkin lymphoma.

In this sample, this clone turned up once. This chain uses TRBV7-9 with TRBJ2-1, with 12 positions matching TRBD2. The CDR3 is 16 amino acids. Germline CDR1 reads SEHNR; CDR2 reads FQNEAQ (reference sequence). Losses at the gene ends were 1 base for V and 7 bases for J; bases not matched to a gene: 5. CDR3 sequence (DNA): TGTGCCAGCAGCTTAGGTCTAGCGGGGGGGCAGAATGAGCAGTTCTTC. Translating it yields CASSLGLAGGQNEQFF. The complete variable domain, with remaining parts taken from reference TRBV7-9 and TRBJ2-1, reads DTGVSQNPRHKITKRGQNVTFRCDPISEHNRLYWYRQTLGQGPEFLTYFQNEAQLEKSRLLSDRFSAERPKGSFSTLEIQRTEQGDSAMYLCASSLGLAGGQNEQFFGPGTRLTVL.

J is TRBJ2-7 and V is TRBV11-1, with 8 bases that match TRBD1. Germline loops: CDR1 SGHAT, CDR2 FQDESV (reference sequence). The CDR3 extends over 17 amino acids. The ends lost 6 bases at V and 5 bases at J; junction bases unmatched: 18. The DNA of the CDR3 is TGTGCCAGCAGTCTTACTTCAGGGACAGGATGGTGGAACGAGCAGTACTTC. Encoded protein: CASSLTSGTGWWNEQYF.

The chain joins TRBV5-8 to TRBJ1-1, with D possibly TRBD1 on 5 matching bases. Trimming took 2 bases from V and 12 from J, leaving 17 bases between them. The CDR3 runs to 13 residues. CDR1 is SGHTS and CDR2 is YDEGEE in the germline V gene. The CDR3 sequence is CASSFLGPAISFF. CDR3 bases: TGTGCCAGCAGCTTTCTGGGACCGGCTATTTCTTTCTTT.

The CDR3 is CASSMQGLQNTEAFF. The CDR3 DNA follows: TGTGCCAGTAGTATGCAGGGGTTGCAGAACACTGAAGCTTTCTTT. This chain connects TRBV19 to TRBJ1-1; a weak D match, TRBD1 (6 bases). CDR3 size: 15 residues. The germline V gene encodes CDR1 LNHDA and CDR2 SQIVND (reference sequence). With 3 bases removed from V and 1 base from J, the gap between germline ends came to 12 bases.

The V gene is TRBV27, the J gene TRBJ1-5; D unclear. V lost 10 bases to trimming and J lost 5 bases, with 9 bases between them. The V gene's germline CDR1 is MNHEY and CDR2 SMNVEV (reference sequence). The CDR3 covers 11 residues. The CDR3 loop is CATPRDQPQHF. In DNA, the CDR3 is TGTGCCACTCCGCGGGATCAGCCCCAGCATTTT.

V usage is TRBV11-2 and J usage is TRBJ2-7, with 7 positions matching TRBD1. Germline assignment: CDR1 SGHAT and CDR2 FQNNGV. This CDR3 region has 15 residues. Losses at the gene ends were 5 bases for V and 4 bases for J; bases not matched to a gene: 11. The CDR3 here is CASSPPTGKGYEQYF. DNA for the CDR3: TGTGCCAGCAGCCCACCGACAGGGAAGGGGTACGAGCAGTACTTC.

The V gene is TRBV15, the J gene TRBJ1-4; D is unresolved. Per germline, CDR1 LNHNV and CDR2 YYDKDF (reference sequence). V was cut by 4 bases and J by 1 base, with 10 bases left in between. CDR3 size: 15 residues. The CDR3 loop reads CATSKGGLTNEKLFF. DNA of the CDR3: TGTGCCACCAGCAAAGGAGGATTAACTAATGAAAAACTGTTTTTT. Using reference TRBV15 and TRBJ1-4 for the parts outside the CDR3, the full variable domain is DAMVIQNPRYQVTQFGKPVTLSCSQTLNHNVMYWYQQKSSQAPKLLFHYYDKDFNNEADTPDNFQSRRPNTSFCFLDIRSPGLGDTAMYLCATSKGGLTNEKLFFGSGTQLSVL.